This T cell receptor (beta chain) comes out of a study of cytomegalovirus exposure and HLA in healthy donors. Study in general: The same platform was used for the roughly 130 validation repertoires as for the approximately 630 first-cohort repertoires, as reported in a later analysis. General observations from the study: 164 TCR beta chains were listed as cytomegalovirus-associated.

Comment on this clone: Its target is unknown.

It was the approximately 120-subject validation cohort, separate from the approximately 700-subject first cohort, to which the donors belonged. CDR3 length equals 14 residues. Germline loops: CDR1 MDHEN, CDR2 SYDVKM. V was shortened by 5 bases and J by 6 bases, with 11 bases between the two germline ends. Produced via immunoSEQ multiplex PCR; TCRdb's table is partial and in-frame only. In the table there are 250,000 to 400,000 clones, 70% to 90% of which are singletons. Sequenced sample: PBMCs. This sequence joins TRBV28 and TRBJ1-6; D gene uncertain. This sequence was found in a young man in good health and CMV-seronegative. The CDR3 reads CASSPQAGNSPLHF. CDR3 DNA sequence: TGTGCCAGCAGTCCGCAGGCGGGTAATTCACCCCTCCACTTT.